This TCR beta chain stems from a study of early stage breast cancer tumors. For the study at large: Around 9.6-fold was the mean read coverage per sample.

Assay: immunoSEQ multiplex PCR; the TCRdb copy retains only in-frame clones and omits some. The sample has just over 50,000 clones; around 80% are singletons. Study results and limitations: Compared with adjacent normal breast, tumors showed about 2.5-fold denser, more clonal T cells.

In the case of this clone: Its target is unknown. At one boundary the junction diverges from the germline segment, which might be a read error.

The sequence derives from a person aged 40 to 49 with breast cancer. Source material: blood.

The CDR3 sequence is CASGEGGTLFSSYEQYF. CDR3 sequence (DNA): TGTGCCAGCGGTGAGGGGGGGACCTTGTTCAGCTCCTACGAGCAGTACTTC. The chain employs TRBV6-1 and TRBJ2-7; D is perhaps TRBD2 (7 bases). The CDR3 totals 17 residues. Germline V gives CDR1 MNHNS, CDR2 SASEGT.